A single TCR beta chain is shown here with its context. The germline gene is not matched at one end of the junction; a read error may be the cause. Other DNA sequences in the sample encode the same CDR3. CD45RO-negative, CCR7-positively selected cells formed the naive CD8 fraction, excluding terminally differentiated effector memory CD45RA+ cells. Authors' data handling: In the immunoSEQ data, sequences were junction-only and lacked quality scores, so filtering differed. Using immunoSEQ multiplex PCR, the repertoire was profiled, and TCRdb retains in-frame clones only, with some absent. D and trimming were read from the DNA, whereas the V and J calls and clone size are those reported in that table. The sample lists millions of clones, roughly 94% occurring once. The sample originates from a study of shared clonotypes between healthy human individuals. Germline CDR1 and CDR2: WSHSY and SAAADI. This CDR3 has 11 amino acids.

The V call is TRBV10-2, the J call TRBJ2-1, with D unresolved. The clonotype was recovered from a man between 18 and 35 years old in good health. The sequencing input was naive CD8+ T cells sorted from blood. The CDR3 nucleotides read TGCGCCAGCAGAGAGTACAATGAGCAGTTCTTC. Residues: CASREYNEQFF.